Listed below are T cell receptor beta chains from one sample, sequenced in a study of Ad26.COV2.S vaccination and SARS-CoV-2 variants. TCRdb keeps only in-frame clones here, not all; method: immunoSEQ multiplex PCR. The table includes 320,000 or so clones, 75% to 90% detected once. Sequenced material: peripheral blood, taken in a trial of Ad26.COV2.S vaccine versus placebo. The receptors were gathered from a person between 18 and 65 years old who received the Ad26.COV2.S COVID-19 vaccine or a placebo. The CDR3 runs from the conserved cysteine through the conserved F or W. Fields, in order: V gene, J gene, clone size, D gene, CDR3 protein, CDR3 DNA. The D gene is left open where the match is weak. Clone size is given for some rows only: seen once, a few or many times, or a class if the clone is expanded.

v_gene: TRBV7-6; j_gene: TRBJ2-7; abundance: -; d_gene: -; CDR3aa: CASSAVPPGVGYEQYF; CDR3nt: TGTGCCAGCAGCGCAGTACCCCCAGGGGTAGGATACGAGCAGTACTTC
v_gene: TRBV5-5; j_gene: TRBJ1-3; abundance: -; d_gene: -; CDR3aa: CASSSDRPLGNTIYF; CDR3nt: TGTGCCAGCAGTTCCGACAGGCCCCTAGGAAACACCATATATTTT
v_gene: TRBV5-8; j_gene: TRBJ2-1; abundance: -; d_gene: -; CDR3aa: CASSFRTSYNEQFF; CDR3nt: TGTGCCAGCAGCTTCAGGACTTCCTACAATGAGCAGTTCTTC
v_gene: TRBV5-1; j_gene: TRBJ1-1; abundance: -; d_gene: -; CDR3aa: CASSLPGAEAFF; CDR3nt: TGCGCCAGCAGCTTACCAGGGGCTGAAGCTTTCTTT
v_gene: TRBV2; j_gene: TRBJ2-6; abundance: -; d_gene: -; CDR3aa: CATPRDSGANVLTF; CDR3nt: TGTGCCACACCAAGGGACTCTGGGGCCAACGTCCTGACTTTC
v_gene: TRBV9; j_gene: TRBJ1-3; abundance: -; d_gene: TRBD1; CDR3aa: CASSPSVTGGWGSRGGNTIYF; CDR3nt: TGTGCCAGCAGCCCCTCCGTTACAGGGGGCTGGGGCTCCCGTGGGGGAAACACCATATATTTT
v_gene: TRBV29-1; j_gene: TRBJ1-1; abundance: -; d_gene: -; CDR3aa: CSVVSSTNTEAFF; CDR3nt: TGCAGCGTTGTATCCTCGACGAACACTGAAGCTTTCTTT
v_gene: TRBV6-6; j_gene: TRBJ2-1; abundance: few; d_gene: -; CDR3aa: CASRPTHYNEQFF; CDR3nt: TGTGCCAGCCGCCCAACCCATTACAATGAGCAGTTCTTC
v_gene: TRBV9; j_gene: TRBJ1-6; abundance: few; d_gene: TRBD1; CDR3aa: CASSGTGLTPLHF; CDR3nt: TGTGCCAGCTCCGGGACAGGGCTTACCCCCCTCCACTTT
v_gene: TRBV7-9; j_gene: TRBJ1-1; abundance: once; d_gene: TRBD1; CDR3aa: CASSLKTGQATEAFF; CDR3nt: TGTGCCAGCAGCCTTAAAACCGGACAGGCAACTGAAGCTTTCTTT
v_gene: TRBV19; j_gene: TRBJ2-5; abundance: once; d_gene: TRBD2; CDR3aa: CASSIDLLAGGRYMETQYF; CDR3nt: TGTGCCAGTAGTATAGACCTCCTAGCGGGAGGCCGGTACATGGAGACCCAGTACTTC
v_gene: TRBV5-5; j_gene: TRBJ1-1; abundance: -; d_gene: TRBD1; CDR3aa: CASSPWTGDGTEAFF; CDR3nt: TGTGCCAGCAGCCCGTGGACAGGGGACGGCACTGAAGCTTTCTTT
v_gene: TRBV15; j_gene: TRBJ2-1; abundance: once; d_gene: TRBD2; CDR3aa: CATSSGGLAFNLVNEQFF; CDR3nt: TGTGCCACCAGCAGTGGTGGACTAGCTTTTAATCTGGTGAATGAGCAGTTCTTC
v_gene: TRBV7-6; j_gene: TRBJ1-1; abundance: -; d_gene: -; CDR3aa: CASSLGTGLNTEAFF; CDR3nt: TGTGCCAGCAGCTTGGGAACAGGCCTGAACACTGAAGCTTTCTTT
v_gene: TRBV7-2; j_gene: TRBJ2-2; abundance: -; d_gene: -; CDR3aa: CASSLWSIRVPGELFF; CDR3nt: TGTGCCAGCAGCTTATGGAGTATTCGGGTACCCGGGGAGCTGTTTTTT